This T cell receptor (beta chain) is from a study of response to subunit inactivated influenza vaccine. Germline values: CDR1 SQVTM, CDR2 ANQGSEA. The CDR3 sequence is 15 residues long. The trim removed 4 bases at V and 10 bases at J, leaving 7 bases unmatched. In this sample, this clonotype turned up many times. TCRdb re-derived calls from the RT-PCR reads in MiXCR, one entry per CDR3 protein. The table lists roughly 170,000 distinct CDR3 sequences, about 9% of them singletons, with approximately 10% in the top ten. The chain uses TRBV29-1 and TRBJ2-1, with TRBD2 identical over 16 bases. This sample comprised non-naive T cells sorted from PBMCs, obtained on the day of vaccination. The TCR originated in a man between 45 and 60 years old who received an inactivated influenza vaccine. The CDR3 nucleotides read TGCAGCGTTGGCGGGACTAGCGGGAGGGCAGGAGAGCAGTTCTTC. This sequence encodes CSVGGTSGRAGEQFF.